The entry below gives a single TCR beta chain sequence along with its context. This record belongs to a study of blood T cells in healthy people across ages. The V gene's germline CDR1 is DFQATT and CDR2 SNEGSKA (reference sequence). V lost 2 bases and J lost 4; bases outside the gene matches: 3. This CDR3 is built from 14 residues. Alongside a J-beta primer mix, a sample-barcoded 5' primer served in a second PCR lasting 7 to 11 cycles. Each of the cDNA molecules was tagged by a template-switch adaptor with 12 random nucleotides. In TCRdb, the 5' RACE reads were re-called with MiXCR into one record per CDR3 protein. The repertoire holds under 2 million distinct CDR3 sequences, with about 31% as singletons.

The receptor's source is a woman aged 30 to 39 in good health. The V gene is TRBV20-1, the J gene TRBJ2-5; 11 bases are a match to TRBD2. What was sequenced was blood. The CDR3 bases are TGCAGTGCTAGAAATAGCGGGGGGGCAGAGACCCAGTACTTC. This sequence encodes CSARNSGGAETQYF.